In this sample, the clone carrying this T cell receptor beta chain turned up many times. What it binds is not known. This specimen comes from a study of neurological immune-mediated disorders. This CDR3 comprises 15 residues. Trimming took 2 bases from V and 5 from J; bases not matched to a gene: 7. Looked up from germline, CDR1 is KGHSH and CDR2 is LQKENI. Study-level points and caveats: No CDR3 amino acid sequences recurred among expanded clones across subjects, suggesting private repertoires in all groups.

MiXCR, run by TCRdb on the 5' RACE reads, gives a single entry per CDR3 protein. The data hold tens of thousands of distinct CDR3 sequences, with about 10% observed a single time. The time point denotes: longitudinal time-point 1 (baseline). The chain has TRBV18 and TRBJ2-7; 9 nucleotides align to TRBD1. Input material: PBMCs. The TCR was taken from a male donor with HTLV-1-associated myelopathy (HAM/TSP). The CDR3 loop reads CASSPGTGQIHEQYF. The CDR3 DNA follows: TGTGCCAGCTCACCAGGGACAGGGCAGATCCACGAGCAGTACTTC. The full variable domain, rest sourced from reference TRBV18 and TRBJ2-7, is NAGVMQNPRHLVRRRGQEARLRCSPMKGHSHVYWYRQLPEEGLKFMVYLQKENIIDESGMPKERFSAEFPKEGPSILRIQQVVRGDSAAYFCASSPGTGQIHEQYFGPGTRLTVT.